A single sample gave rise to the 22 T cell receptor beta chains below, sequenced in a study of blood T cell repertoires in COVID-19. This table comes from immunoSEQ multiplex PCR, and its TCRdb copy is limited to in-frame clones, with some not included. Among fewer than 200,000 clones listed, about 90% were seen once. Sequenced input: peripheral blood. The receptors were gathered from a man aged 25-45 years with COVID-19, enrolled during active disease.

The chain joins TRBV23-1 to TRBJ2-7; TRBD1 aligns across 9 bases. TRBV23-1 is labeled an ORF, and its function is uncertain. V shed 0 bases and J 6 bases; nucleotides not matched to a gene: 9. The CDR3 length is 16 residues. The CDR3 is CASSQSGPGQGCEQYF. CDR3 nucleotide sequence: TGCGCCAGCAGTCAATCGGGCCCGGGACAGGGCTGCGAGCAGTACTTC.

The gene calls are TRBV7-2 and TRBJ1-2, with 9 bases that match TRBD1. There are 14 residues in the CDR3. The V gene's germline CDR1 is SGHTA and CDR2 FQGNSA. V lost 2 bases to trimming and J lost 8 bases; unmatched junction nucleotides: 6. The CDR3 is CASSLRGQGNGYTF. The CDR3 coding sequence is TGTGCCAGCAGCTTACGGGGACAGGGTAACGGCTACACCTTC.

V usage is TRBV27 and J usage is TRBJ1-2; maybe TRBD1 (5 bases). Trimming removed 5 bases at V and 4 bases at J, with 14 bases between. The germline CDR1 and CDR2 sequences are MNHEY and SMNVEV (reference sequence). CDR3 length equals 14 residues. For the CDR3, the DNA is TGTGCCAGCAGTCCACTTGACAGAGGCTATGGCTACACCTTC. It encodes CASSPLDRGYGYTF.

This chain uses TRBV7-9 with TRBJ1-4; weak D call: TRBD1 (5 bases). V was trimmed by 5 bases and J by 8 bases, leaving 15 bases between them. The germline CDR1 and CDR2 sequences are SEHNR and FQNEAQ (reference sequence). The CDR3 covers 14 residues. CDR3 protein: CASSRDRGGEKLFF. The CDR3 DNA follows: TGTGCCAGCAGCCGGGATAGGGGAGGGGAAAAACTGTTTTTT.

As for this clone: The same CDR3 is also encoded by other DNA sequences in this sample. CDR3 bases: TGCGCCAGCAGCCACCTGGACAGCCTCAACACCGGGGAGCTGTTTTTT. This codes for CASSHLDSLNTGELFF. V and J are TRBV5-1 and TRBJ2-2, with D possibly TRBD1 on 6 matching bases. CDR1 and CDR2 from the germline V gene are SGHRS and YFSETQ. V was clipped by 4 bases and J by 2 bases, with 15 bases between them. The CDR3 extends over 16 amino acids.

The CDR3 region has the DNA TGTGCCAGCAGTTTATTCCGGACTAGCGAGGGCACAGATACGCAGTATTTT. Translated: CASSLFRTSEGTDTQYF. This chain connects TRBV27 to TRBJ2-3; TRBD2 matches 9 bases. V gave up 1 base and J gave up 1 base; unmatched junction bases: 6. Germline CDR1 MNHEY, CDR2 SMNVEV (reference sequence). The CDR3 spans 17 residues.

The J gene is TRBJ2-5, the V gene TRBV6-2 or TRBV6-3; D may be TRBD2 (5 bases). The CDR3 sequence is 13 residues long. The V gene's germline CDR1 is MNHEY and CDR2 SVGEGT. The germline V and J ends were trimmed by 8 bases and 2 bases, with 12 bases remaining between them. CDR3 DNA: TGTGCCAGCGGCCCGCGGGCTCAAGAGACCCAGTACTTC. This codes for CASGPRAQETQYF.

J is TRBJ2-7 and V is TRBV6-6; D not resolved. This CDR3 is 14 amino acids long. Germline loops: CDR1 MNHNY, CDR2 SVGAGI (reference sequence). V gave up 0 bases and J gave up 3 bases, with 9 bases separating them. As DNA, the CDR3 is TGTGCCAGCAGTTACTCGGCGTCTAGCTACGAGCAGTACTTC. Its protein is CASSYSASSYEQYF.

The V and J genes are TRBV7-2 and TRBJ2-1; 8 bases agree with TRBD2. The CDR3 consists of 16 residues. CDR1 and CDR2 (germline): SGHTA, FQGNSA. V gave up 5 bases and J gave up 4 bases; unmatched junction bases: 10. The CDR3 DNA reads TGTGCCAGCAGCCATACCGGGACTAGACCTTACAATGAGCAGTTCTTC. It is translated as CASSHTGTRPYNEQFF.

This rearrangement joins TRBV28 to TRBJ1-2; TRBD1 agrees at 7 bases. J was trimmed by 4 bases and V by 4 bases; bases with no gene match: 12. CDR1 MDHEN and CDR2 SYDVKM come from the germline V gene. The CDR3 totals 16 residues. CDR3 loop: CASSSFLQGISYGYTF. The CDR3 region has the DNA TGTGCCAGCAGTTCCTTTCTACAGGGGATAAGCTATGGCTACACCTTC.

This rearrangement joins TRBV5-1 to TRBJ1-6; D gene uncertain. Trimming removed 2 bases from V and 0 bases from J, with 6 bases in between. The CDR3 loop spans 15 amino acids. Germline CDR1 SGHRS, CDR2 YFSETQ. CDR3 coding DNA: TGCGCCAGCAGCTTACCTAACTCCTATAATTCACCCCTCCACTTT. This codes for CASSLPNSYNSPLHF.

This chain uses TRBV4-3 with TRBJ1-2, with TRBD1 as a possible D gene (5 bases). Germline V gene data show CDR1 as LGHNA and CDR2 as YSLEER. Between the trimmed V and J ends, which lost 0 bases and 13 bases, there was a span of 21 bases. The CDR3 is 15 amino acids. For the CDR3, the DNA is TGCGCCAGCAGCCAAGATCGAATTGGGGGGTCGAGCTGCACCTTC. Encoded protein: CASSQDRIGGSSCTF.

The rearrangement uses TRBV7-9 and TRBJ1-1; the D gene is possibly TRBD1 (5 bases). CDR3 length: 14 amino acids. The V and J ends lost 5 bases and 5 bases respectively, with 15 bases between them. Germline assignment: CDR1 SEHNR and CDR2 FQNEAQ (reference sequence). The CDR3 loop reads CASSAGQGRTEAFF. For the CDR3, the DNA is TGTGCCAGCAGCGCGGGGCAGGGTAGGACTGAAGCTTTCTTT.

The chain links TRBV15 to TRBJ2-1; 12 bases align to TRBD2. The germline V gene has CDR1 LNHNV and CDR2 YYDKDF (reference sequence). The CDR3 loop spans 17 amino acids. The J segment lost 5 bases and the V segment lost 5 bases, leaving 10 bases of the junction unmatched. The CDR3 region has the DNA TGTGCCACCAGCGCTCGACTAGCGGGGGAGACCGACAATGAGCAGTTCTTC. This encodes CATSARLAGETDNEQFF.

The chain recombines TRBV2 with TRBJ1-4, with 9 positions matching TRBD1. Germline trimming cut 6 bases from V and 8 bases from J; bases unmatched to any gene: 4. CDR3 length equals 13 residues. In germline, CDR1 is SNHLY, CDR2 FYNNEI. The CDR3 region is CASRGTGSEKLFF. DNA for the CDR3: TGTGCCAGCAGGGGGACAGGGTCGGAAAAACTGTTTTTT.

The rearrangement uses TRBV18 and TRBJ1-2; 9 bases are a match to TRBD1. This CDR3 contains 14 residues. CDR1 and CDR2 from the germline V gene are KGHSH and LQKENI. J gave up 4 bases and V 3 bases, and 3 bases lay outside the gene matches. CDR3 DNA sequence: TGTGCCAGCTCACCGGGGACAGGGACCTATGGCTACACCTTC. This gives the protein CASSPGTGTYGYTF.

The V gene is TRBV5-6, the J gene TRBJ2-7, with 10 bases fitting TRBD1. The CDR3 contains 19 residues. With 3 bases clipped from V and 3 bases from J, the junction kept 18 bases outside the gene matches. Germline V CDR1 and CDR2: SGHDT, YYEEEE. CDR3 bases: TGTGCCAGCAGCTCAAAGTTCGGGACAGGGGATCACTCGAACTACGAGCAGTACTTC. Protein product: CASSSKFGTGDHSNYEQYF.

The chain's CDR3 is CASSLPPGNTIYF. The CDR3 DNA follows: TGTGCCAGCAGCTTACCTCCTGGAAACACCATATATTTT. The chain has TRBV13 and TRBJ1-3; D is unresolved. The germline V gene encodes CDR1 PRHDT and CDR2 FYEKMQ (reference sequence). This CDR3 contains 13 residues. The V end lost 2 bases, the J end lost 2 bases, and 4 bases lay between the germline ends.

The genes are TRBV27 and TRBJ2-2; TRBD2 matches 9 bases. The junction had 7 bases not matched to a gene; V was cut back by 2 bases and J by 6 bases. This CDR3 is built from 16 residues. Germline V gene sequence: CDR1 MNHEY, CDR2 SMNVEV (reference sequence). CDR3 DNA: TGTGCCAGCAGTTTAAGCGGCGGGAGGGTCTCCGGGGAGCTGTTTTTT. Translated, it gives CASSLSGGRVSGELFF.

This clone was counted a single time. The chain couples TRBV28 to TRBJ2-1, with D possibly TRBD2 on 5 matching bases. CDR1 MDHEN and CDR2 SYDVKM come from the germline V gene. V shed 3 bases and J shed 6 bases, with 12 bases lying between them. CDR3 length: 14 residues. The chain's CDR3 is CASSLGRSGNEQFF. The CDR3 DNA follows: TGTGCCAGCAGTTTGGGCAGGAGCGGCAATGAGCAGTTCTTC.

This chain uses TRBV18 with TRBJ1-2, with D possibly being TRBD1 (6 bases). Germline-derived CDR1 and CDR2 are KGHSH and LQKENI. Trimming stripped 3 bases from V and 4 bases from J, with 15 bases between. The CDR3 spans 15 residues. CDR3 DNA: TGTGCCAGCTCACCGCAGGGGTCTTCACTCTATGGCTACACCTTC. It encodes CASSPQGSSLYGYTF.

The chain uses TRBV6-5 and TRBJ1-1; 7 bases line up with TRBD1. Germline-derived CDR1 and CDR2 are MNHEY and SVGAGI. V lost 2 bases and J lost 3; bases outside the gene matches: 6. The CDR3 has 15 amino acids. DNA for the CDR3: TGTGCCAGCAGTTACAGGGGGCAGGGGGACACTGAAGCTTTCTTT. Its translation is CASSYRGQGDTEAFF.